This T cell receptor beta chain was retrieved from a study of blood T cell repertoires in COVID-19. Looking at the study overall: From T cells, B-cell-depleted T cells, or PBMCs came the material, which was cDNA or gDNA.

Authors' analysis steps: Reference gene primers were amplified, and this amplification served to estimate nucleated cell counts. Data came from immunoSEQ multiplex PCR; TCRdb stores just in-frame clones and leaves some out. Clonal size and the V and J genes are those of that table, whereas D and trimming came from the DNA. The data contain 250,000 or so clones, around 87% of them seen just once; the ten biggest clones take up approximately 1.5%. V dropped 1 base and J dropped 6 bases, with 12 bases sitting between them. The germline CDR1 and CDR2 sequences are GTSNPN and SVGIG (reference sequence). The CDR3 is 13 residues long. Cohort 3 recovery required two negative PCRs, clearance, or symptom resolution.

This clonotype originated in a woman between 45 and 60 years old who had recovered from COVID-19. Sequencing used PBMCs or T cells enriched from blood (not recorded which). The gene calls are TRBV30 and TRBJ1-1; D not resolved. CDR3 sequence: CAWSERYRAEAFF. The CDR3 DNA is TGTGCCTGGAGTGAAAGGTATCGGGCTGAAGCTTTCTTT.